The subject of this entry is one T cell receptor (beta chain). Its antigen is currently not known. No much larger clonotype is one base removed from it; base qualities were not supplied. This sample is drawn from a study of OX40 agonist ivuxolimab in advanced cancers. Notes on the research overall: The costimulatory receptor OX40 (CD134) was targeted by ivuxolimab, a fully human IgG2 agonistic monoclonal antibody. Patients were allowed to have had prior anti-PD-1, anti-PD-L1 or anti-CTLA-4 therapy, and 40% of the dose-escalation patients had been treated with checkpoint inhibitors. Of the 50 to 55 patients in dose escalation, some 20 had hepatocellular carcinoma, about 15 had melanoma, 9 had renal cell carcinoma and 9 had head and neck cancer. Peripheral TCRbeta sequencing was intended to test whether TCR sequence diversity was altered and clonal T-cell expansion was caused by ivuxolimab. The monotherapy dose-escalation portion (N of about 50 patients) of the phase I ivuxolimab trial is reported in the paper. Intravenous ivuxolimab was administered to patients every 2 weeks at six dose levels: 0.01, 0.1, 0.3, 1.5, 3 and 10 mg/kg. In the dose-escalation cohort, 82.7% of patients were male, and the mean age was approximately 60 years, with a range of about 20 to 90. Three dose-escalation patients achieved partial responses, one with hepatocellular carcinoma and two with cutaneous melanoma. The research as a whole found: Low levels of normalized T-cell clonal expansion were also seen in some patients who did not respond. The antigen specificity of the clonally expanded peripheral T cells was not determined. In the 0.1-3.0 mg/kg groups, partial responders were among the patients with the lowest normalized peripheral clonal expansion, particularly in CD8+ T cells. At doses of 0.1 to 3.0 mg/kg, clonal expansion of both CD4+ and CD8+ blood T cells was observed from baseline to week 6. After ivuxolimab, CD8+ T cells had more expanded clones than CD4+ T cells on average.

Inclusive of the bounding cysteine and phenylalanine, the CDR3 is 14 residues long. Only the CDR3 DNA stays, 42 bases, in frame from base 1. V and J lose 6 bases and 0 bases, and a span of 9 bases separates them. The germline V gene gives CDR1 as MNHNS and CDR2 as SASEGT. Genomic DNA was isolated from the sorted cells so that the TCRbeta CDR3 region could be sequenced. The immunoSEQ Assay was used for sequencing of TCRbeta CDR3 regions. In TCRdb, the immuneACCESS table is reduced to in-frame sequences with V and J assigned. These tables do not hold every clone; where another copy was compared, an unresolved V gene accounts for under half, and the others remain unexplained. In all, the sample holds under 40,000 clones, and 80% to 90% of those were seen once. The top ten clonotypes cover about 32% of the sample. Patients with autoimmune disease history or receiving systemic immunosuppression were excluded from the trial. Peripheral blood for TCR sequencing was drawn from every dose cohort at baseline, at cycle 4 day 1 and at cycle 7 day 1. Samples came from an open-label, multicenter, first-in-human phase I dose-escalation trial of ivuxolimab. Adults with locally advanced or metastatic melanoma, renal cell, hepatocellular, or head and neck squamous cell carcinoma were enrolled in the trial. CD4+ and CD8+ T cells were sorted separately from peripheral blood before TCR sequencing.

This sequence uses TRBV6-1 and TRBJ1-5, with the D gene not confidently named. The receptor was isolated from an adult with an advanced solid tumor such as melanoma, head and neck, liver or kidney cancer. This specimen was CD4+ or CD8+ T cells sorted from blood, taken in a trial of the OX40 agonist ivuxolimab. The CDR3 protein: CASSQRVSNQPQHF. The sequenced DNA is TGTGCCAGCAGCCAAAGGGTTAGCAATCAGCCCCAGCATTTT.